The source of this T cell receptor beta chain is a study of blood T cell repertoires in COVID-19. Study at large: COVID-19 samples, acute and convalescent, were from the United States, Italy and Spain. T cells, B-cell-depleted T cells, or PBMCs supplied cDNA or gDNA.

The assay was immunoSEQ multiplex PCR, and TCRdb's table has in-frame clones only and misses some. Here the sample spans roughly 230,000 clones, 65% to 85% being singletons. Trimming removed 5 bases at V and 0 bases at J, with 11 bases between. The germline V gene encodes CDR1 LNHDA and CDR2 SQIVND (reference sequence). This CDR3 has 15 amino acids. Sequences were obtained from peripheral blood. The J gene is TRBJ2-1, the V gene TRBV19; D may be TRBD1 (6 bases). This clonotype was obtained from a man aged 45 to 65 with active or convalescent COVID-19. CDR3 loop: CASSVQGISYNEQFF. CDR3 sequence (DNA): TGTGCCAGTAGTGTGCAGGGGATCTCCTACAATGAGCAGTTCTTC.